These 6 T cell receptor beta chains share one sample of origin, sequenced in a study of shared clonotypes between healthy human individuals. The repertoire was sequenced with immunoSEQ multiplex PCR; TCRdb's copy has only in-frame clones and lacks some. Among about 1 million clones listed, around four fifths were seen once. The sequencing sample was made of memory CD4+ T cells sorted from blood. Subset here: CD45RA-negative fraction. Receptor source: a man between 18 and 35 years old in good health.

As regards this clone: A read error may produce the germline difference seen at one junction end. The rearrangement links TRBV7-7 to TRBJ2-5; D might be TRBD2 (6 bases). The CDR3 totals 15 residues. Germline V gene sequence: CDR1 SSHAT, CDR2 FNYEAQ (reference sequence). The CDR3 DNA sequence: TGTGCTAGCAGCCGACACCCGGGAGACCAAGAGACCCAGTACTTC. The encoded protein is CASSRHPGDQETQYF.

V and J are TRBV5-1 and TRBJ2-2, with 7 bases lining up with TRBD1. V lost 3 bases, J lost 3 bases, and 8 bases stayed unmatched. This CDR3 comprises 16 residues. Germline V CDR1 and CDR2: SGHRS, YFSETQ. In DNA, the CDR3 is TGCGCCAGCAGCTCCCCCGGGACAGACTACACCGGGGAGCTGTTTTTT. Translating it yields CASSSPGTDYTGELFF.

The V call is TRBV5-1, the J call TRBJ2-5; TRBD2 aligns across 8 bases. There are 15 residues in the CDR3. V dropped 4 bases and J dropped 2; count of bases not matched to a gene: 7. Germline V CDR1 and CDR2: SGHRS, YFSETQ. CDR3 sequence (DNA): TGCGCCAGCAGCCCACCGGGACTAGGACAAGAGACCCAGTACTTC. Its translation: CASSPPGLGQETQYF.

The chain recombines TRBV6-5 with TRBJ1-4; D is unclear. Per germline, CDR1 MNHEY and CDR2 SVGAGI. V was trimmed by 6 bases and J by 8 bases, leaving 13 bases between them. The CDR3 loop spans 13 amino acids. The CDR3 nucleotides read TGTGCCAGCAGACCCGCGGGCGAAGAAAAACTGTTTTTT. Amino acid sequence: CASRPAGEEKLFF.

The rearrangement links TRBV5-5 to TRBJ2-2; perhaps TRBD2 as D (5 bases). The CDR3 is 16 amino acids. V was trimmed by 7 bases and J by 0 bases, leaving 16 bases between them. Germline V lookup: CDR1 SGHKS, CDR2 YYEKEE (reference sequence). The CDR3 protein is CASSRRSDSNTGELFF. The CDR3 nucleotides read TGTGCCAGCTCCCGGAGGAGCGATTCGAACACCGGGGAGCTGTTTTTT.

The chain is built from TRBV27 and TRBJ1-1; a weak D match, TRBD1 (5 bases). Per the germline V gene, CDR1 is MNHEY and CDR2 is SMNVEV (reference sequence). The CDR3 totals 17 residues. The V end was cut by 0 bases, the J end by 4 bases, with 18 bases between. The CDR3, as DNA: TGTGCCAGCAGTTTATCCCCCCCCCGGGGAGGGGTCACTGAAGCTTTCTTT. This gives the protein CASSLSPPRGGVTEAFF.